This T cell receptor (beta chain) was identified during a study of cytomegalovirus exposure and HLA in healthy donors. Turning to the study itself: A previous analysis identified approximately 110 million unique TCR beta sequences derived from approximately 190 million T cells.

General observations from the study: No immune exposure information besides CMV serostatus was available. It was fewer than 200 TCR beta chains that were listed as cytomegalovirus-associated. Near-uniform donor sequencing depth was presumed by presence/absence analyses.

Deletions cut 7 bases from V and 6 bases from J, with 16 bases between. CDR1 is MNHNY, CDR2 SVGAGI, per germline (reference sequence). The length of the CDR3 is 14 residues. The PCR had 60 Vbeta and 13 Jbeta primers. Generated by immunoSEQ multiplex PCR, the TCRdb table keeps only in-frame clones and is missing some. Counted here are some 150,000 clones, around 78% occurring once; the ten biggest clones make up more than 2%. On this clone itself: Its antigen remains unidentified.

What was sequenced was PBMCs. The genes are TRBV6-6 and TRBJ1-5; tentatively, D is TRBD1 (6 bases). The clonotype was recovered from a woman aged 25-40 years in good health and CMV-seropositive. The CDR3 region is CASNFRGGSQPQHF. In nucleotides, the CDR3 is TGTGCCAGCAACTTCAGGGGAGGGTCTCAGCCCCAGCATTTT.